Below are 16 T cell receptor beta chains sequenced from a single sample in a study of T cell repertoires in ileal Crohn's disease. Clones were sequenced by immunoSEQ multiplex PCR, and TCRdb holds only the in-frame ones, with some missing. The sample includes about 4,500 clones, more than 70% of them seen just once. The sample comprised ileal tissue. The receptors originated from an adult with Crohn's disease.

This sequence joins TRBV21-1 and TRBJ2-2; the table's TRBD1 call for D was not verified on the DNA. TRBV21-1 is a pseudogene segment. The CDR3 is made up of 17 amino acids. The CDR3 DNA is TGTGCCAGCAGCACCGGACAGGGGGCCGTTATTTCCGGGGAGCTGTTTTTT. Its translation is CASSTGQGAVISGELFF.

J is TRBJ2-5 and V is TRBV11-3, with 7 bases that match TRBD2. The CDR3 runs to 15 residues. Trimming took 0 bases from V and 1 from J; bases not matched to a gene: 2. Germline lookup yields CDR1 SGHNT and CDR2 YENEEA. The CDR3 DNA reads TGTGCCAGCAGCTTAGATGGGGGGGGCCAAGAGACCCAGTACTTC. Residues: CASSLDGGGQETQYF.

This chain connects TRBV30 to TRBJ2-3; 12 nucleotides match TRBD2. The CDR3 is 15 residues long. The germline gives CDR1 GTSNPN, CDR2 SVGIG (reference sequence). Trimming cost V 1 base and J 2 bases; bases outside gene matches: 1. The CDR3 is CAWSGLAGDTDTQYF. The CDR3 nucleotides read TGTGCCTGGAGTGGACTAGCGGGGGACACAGATACGCAGTATTTT.

The rearrangement joins TRBV2 to TRBJ1-4; D gene ambiguous. The CDR3 is 14 residues long. Germline V CDR1 and CDR2: SNHLY, FYNNEI. V lost 1 base to trimming and J lost 5 bases, with 8 bases between them. CDR3 region: CASSEGGGNEKLFF. Here the CDR3 DNA reads TGTGCCAGCAGTGAAGGAGGCGGAAATGAAAAACTGTTTTTT. Full variable domain (remainder filled in from reference TRBV2 and TRBJ1-4): EPEVTQTPSHQVTQMGQEVILRCVPISNHLYFYWYRQILGQKVEFLVSFYNNEISEKSEIFDDQFSVERPDGSNFTLKIRSTKLEDSAMYFCASSEGGGNEKLFFGSGTQLSVL.

The chain recombines TRBV18 with TRBJ1-5; no reliable D call. V was clipped by 0 bases and J by 0 bases, with 12 bases between them. CDR1 is KGHSH, CDR2 LQKENI, per germline. CDR3 length: 17 amino acids. CDR3 loop: CASSPPEAAYSNQPQHF. The CDR3 DNA reads TGTGCCAGCTCACCACCGGAGGCAGCTTATAGCAATCAGCCCCAGCATTTT.

About this clone itself: Other DNA sequences within the sample encode an identical CDR3. V gene TRBV28 combines with J gene TRBJ2-1; maybe TRBD1 (6 bases). This CDR3 comprises 12 residues. The V end was cut by 6 bases, the J end by 6 bases, with 9 bases between. The germline gives CDR1 MDHEN, CDR2 SYDVKM. Here the CDR3 reads CASSRDTNEQFF. CDR3 nucleotides: TGTGCCAGCAGCCGGGACACCAATGAGCAGTTCTTC.

The chain uses TRBV9 and TRBJ2-1; the match to TRBD2 covers 15 bases. The CDR3 has 15 amino acids. Germline lookup yields CDR1 SGDLS and CDR2 YYNGEE. V shed 4 bases and J 7 bases; nucleotides not matched to a gene: 3. Written as DNA, the CDR3 is TGTGCCAGCAGCTTTGGGACTAGCGGGAGGAATGAGCAGTTCTTC. This sequence encodes CASSFGTSGRNEQFF.

The rearrangement joins TRBV6-6 to TRBJ2-1; the match to TRBD2 covers 10 bases. V shed 5 bases, J shed 5 bases, and the junction held 6 bases outside the gene matches. Germline CDR1 reads MNHNY; CDR2 reads SVGAGI (reference sequence). The CDR3 has 15 amino acids. The CDR3 loop reads CASSLSGRANNEQFF. The CDR3, as DNA: TGTGCCAGCAGTCTAAGCGGGAGGGCCAACAATGAGCAGTTCTTC.

The chain employs TRBV6-4 and TRBJ2-2, with 10 bases aligning to TRBD2. V was pared by 5 bases and J by 3 bases, with 3 bases of the junction left unmatched. CDR1 MRHNA and CDR2 SNTAGT come from the germline V gene. The CDR3 is 15 residues long. The CDR3: CASSSLAGDTGELFF. In DNA form, the CDR3 reads TGTGCCAGCAGTTCCCTAGCGGGAGACACCGGGGAGCTGTTTTTT.

The chain has TRBV11-2 and TRBJ1-1; D unresolved. This CDR3 spans 14 amino acids. Germline CDR1 and CDR2: SGHAT and FQNNGV. Trimming took off 0 bases at V and 6 bases at J, with 11 bases between the two ends. The CDR3 DNA sequence: TGTGCCAGCAGCTTAGATCTGGGCTGGGCTGAAGCTTTCTTT. Amino acid sequence: CASSLDLGWAEAFF.

The chain carries TRBV5-5 and TRBJ2-5, with 7 bases matching TRBD1. The germline V gene has CDR1 SGHKS and CDR2 YYEKEE (reference sequence). CDR3 size: 17 residues. The V and J ends lost 4 bases and 2 bases, in that order; junction bases with no gene match: 14. CDR3 loop: CASSLNVAGGGQETQYF. DNA for the CDR3: TGTGCCAGCAGCCTCAACGTCGCAGGGGGTGGTCAAGAGACCCAGTACTTC.

The chain is built from TRBV6-6 and TRBJ1-2; D is possibly TRBD1 (5 bases). The ends were cut back, 8 bases at V and 5 bases at J, with 9 bases in the middle. Germline loops: CDR1 MNHNY, CDR2 SVGAGI (reference sequence). The CDR3 contains 11 residues. In DNA, the CDR3 is TGTGCCAGCTCGGGACTGTATGGCTACACCTTC. This sequence encodes CASSGLYGYTF.

This clone showed up just a few times. The genes are TRBV5-1 and TRBJ2-1; 9 bases match TRBD1. Germline V lookup: CDR1 SGHRS, CDR2 YFSETQ. V dropped 4 bases and J dropped 0; count of bases not matched to a gene: 2. The CDR3 is 15 amino acids. Here the CDR3 reads CASSRDRASYNEQFF. CDR3 coding DNA: TGCGCCAGCAGCAGGGACAGGGCCTCCTACAATGAGCAGTTCTTC.

The genes are TRBV6-6 and TRBJ2-1, with 10 bases aligning to TRBD1. The CDR3 consists of 15 residues. CDR1 MNHNY and CDR2 SVGAGI come from the germline V gene (reference sequence). V trimming: 5 bases; J trimming: 6 bases; junction bases outside the gene matches: 7. DNA of the CDR3: TGTGCCAGCAGTACGGGACAGGGGAACTTCAATGAGCAGTTCTTC. The encoded protein is CASSTGQGNFNEQFF.

The V call is TRBV30, the J call TRBJ2-5; 8 bases match TRBD2. V lost 8 bases, J lost 0 bases, and 14 bases stayed unmatched. CDR3 length: 16 residues. Germline CDR1 and CDR2: GTSNPN and SVGIG (reference sequence). The CDR3 nucleotides read TGTGCCCAAGGGGCGGGGGGCCAATCATACCAAGAGACCCAGTACTTC. It yields the protein CAQGAGGQSYQETQYF.

This rearrangement joins TRBV18 to TRBJ2-3, with a possible D match to TRBD2 (5 bases). CDR3 length: 16 residues. Germline CDR1 reads KGHSH; CDR2 reads LQKENI. V was trimmed by 3 bases and J by 3 bases, leaving 16 bases between them. In nucleotides, the CDR3 is TGTGCCAGCTCACCGGGTCGGGCTAGCTGGACAGATACGCAGTATTTT. Amino acids: CASSPGRASWTDTQYF.